Sequencing of this TCR beta chain was carried out in a study of graft-versus-host responses after intestinal transplantation. Broader study findings: Allograft clonal ratios (graft-versus-host to host-versus-graft) were high in patients who had graft-donor T cell macrochimerism. Recipient marrow held GvH clones, some first seen in ileum or blood.

Using immunoSEQ multiplex PCR, the repertoire was profiled, and TCRdb retains in-frame clones only, with some absent. The table includes 35,000 to 40,000 clones, roughly 87% detected once. The CDR3 runs 16 residues. Germline loops: CDR1 SGHAT, CDR2 FQNNGV. With 5 bases removed from V and 0 bases from J, the gap between germline ends came to 15 bases. Turning to this clone: Antigen specificity is unknown.

The material was PBMCs, obtained about 990 days after transplant. This TCR came from a human patient who received an intestinal transplant, so some T cells may come from the graft donor. The chain employs TRBV11-2 and TRBJ2-3, with D perhaps TRBD2 (5 bases). CDR3 sequence: CASSIRRGPSTDTQYF. For the CDR3, the DNA is TGTGCCAGCAGCATAAGACGGGGTCCTAGCACAGATACGCAGTATTTT.